A single sample gave rise to the 18 T cell receptor beta chains below, sequenced in a study of cytomegalovirus exposure and HLA in healthy donors. Libraries were prepared by immunoSEQ multiplex PCR; TCRdb keeps only in-frame clonotypes and omits some of them. The sample records roughly 52,000 clones, roughly 88% being singletons. Material: PBMCs. These receptors originate from a woman between 25 and 40 years old in good health and CMV-seronegative.

The chain employs TRBV9 and TRBJ2-7; D is perhaps TRBD1 (6 bases). The V and J ends lost 4 bases and 1 base respectively, with 15 bases between them. Germline CDR1 SGDLS, CDR2 YYNGEE. This CDR3 spans 15 amino acids. Here the CDR3 DNA reads TGTGCCAGCAGCCCGTCGACAGGCGCATCCTACGAGCAGTACTTC. This codes for CASSPSTGASYEQYF.

This chain links TRBV9 with TRBJ1-1, with TRBD1 matching 10 bases. CDR3 length: 18 residues. The V gene end was trimmed by 3 bases and the J gene end by 3 bases; junction bases not matched to a gene: 14. Germline CDR1 is SGDLS and CDR2 is YYNGEE. In DNA, the CDR3 is TGTGCCAGCAGCGGTGCTGGGACAGGGGAGTTATGGGACACTGAAGCTTTCTTT. Its protein product is CASSGAGTGELWDTEAFF.

The chain employs TRBV4-1 and TRBJ1-5; no clear D gene. The CDR3 covers 16 residues. Germline CDR1 MGHRA, CDR2 YSYEKL. Trimming took 0 bases from V and 4 from J, leaving 13 bases between them. CDR3 DNA sequence: TGCGCCAGCAGCCAAGATATACTGAGGGAGAATCAGCCCCAGCATTTT. Protein: CASSQDILRENQPQHF.

The chain couples TRBV15 to TRBJ1-5; D is possibly TRBD1 (5 bases). Germline loops: CDR1 LNHNV, CDR2 YYDKDF (reference sequence). Deletions cut 5 bases from V and 4 bases from J, with 24 bases between. The CDR3 runs 18 residues. CDR3 DNA sequence: TGTGCCACCAGCTCTTACCCGGGGGGAAGGATAGGAAATCAGCCCCAGCATTTT. Its translation is CATSSYPGGRIGNQPQHF.

CDR3 coding DNA: TGTGCCAGCAGTCCCCCGGAGGGCGAGCAGTACTTC. This translates into CASSPPEGEQYF. The genes are TRBV28 and TRBJ2-7; D perhaps matches TRBD2 (6 bases). CDR3 length: 12 residues. Trimming cost V 5 bases and J 6 bases, with 11 bases left between them. Germline CDR1 and CDR2: MDHEN and SYDVKM. Together with reference TRBV28 and TRBJ2-7, the CDR3 gives the full variable domain: DVKVTQSSRYLVKRTGEKVFLECVQDMDHENMFWYRQDPGLGLRLIYFSYDVKMKEKGDIPEGYSVSREKKERFSLILESASTNQTSMYLCASSPPEGEQYFGPGTRLTVT.

The chain employs TRBV19 and TRBJ2-1; D may be TRBD2 (6 bases). This CDR3 is built from 13 residues. V shed 3 bases and J shed 10 bases, with 13 bases lying between them. The germline gives CDR1 LNHDA, CDR2 SQIVND (reference sequence). In DNA form, the CDR3 reads TGTGCCAGTAGTATCCAACTAGCAAGAGAGCAGTTCTTC. Amino acid sequence: CASSIQLAREQFF.

The chain couples TRBV5-1 to TRBJ2-7, with TRBD1 identical over 7 bases. V shed 0 bases and J 7 bases; nucleotides not matched to a gene: 10. This CDR3 comprises 15 residues. Germline assignment: CDR1 SGHRS and CDR2 YFSETQ. The CDR3 DNA reads TGCGCCAGCAGCTTGGCACAGGGGATTGTGGGGGAGCAGTACTTC. This encodes CASSLAQGIVGEQYF. The entire variable domain, with the rest obtained from reference TRBV5-1 and TRBJ2-7, is as follows: KAGVTQTPRYLIKTRGQQVTLSCSPISGHRSVSWYQQTPGQGLQFLFEYFSETQRNKGNFPGRFSGRQFSNSRSEMNVSTLELGDSALYLCASSLAQGIVGEQYFGPGTRLTVT.

V gene TRBV6-5 combines with J gene TRBJ1-4, with 8 bases lining up with TRBD1. CDR3 length equals 15 residues. V lost 6 bases, J lost 8 bases, and 11 bases stayed unmatched. CDR1 MNHEY and CDR2 SVGAGI come from the germline V gene. DNA for the CDR3: TGTGCCAGCAGACCACAGGGGGAACGATGGGAAAAACTGTTTTTT. Residues: CASRPQGERWEKLFF.

The rearrangement joins TRBV7-8 to TRBJ1-1; 11 bases align to TRBD1. This CDR3 has 16 residues. V was clipped by 5 bases and J by 3 bases; unmatched bases: 8. Germline CDR1 and CDR2: SGHVS and FQNEAQ. The CDR3 region is CASSRRTGGTDTEAFF. The CDR3 DNA reads as TGTGCCAGCAGCCGGCGGACAGGGGGCACGGACACTGAAGCTTTCTTT.

The chain is built from TRBV28 and TRBJ2-3; TRBD2 matches 11 bases. There are 16 residues in the CDR3. Germline loops: CDR1 MDHEN, CDR2 SYDVKM. Trimming took 5 bases from V and 2 from J; bases not matched to a gene: 6. The DNA for the CDR3 is TGTGCCAGCAGTACTCAACTAGCGGGAGCCACAGATACGCAGTATTTT. Protein sequence: CASSTQLAGATDTQYF.

In the case of this clone: One end of the junction is discordant with germline, which a read error may explain. Other DNA variants within this sample encode the same CDR3. The chain joins TRBV11-3 to TRBJ2-1, with 8 bases that match TRBD2. The CDR3 is 15 amino acids. The germline V gene encodes CDR1 SGHNT and CDR2 YENEEA. CDR3 amino acids: CASSPGLALYNEQFF. The CDR3 nucleotides are TGCGCCAGCAGCCCAGGACTAGCCCTCTACAATGAGCAGTTCTTC.

The chain uses TRBV6-6 and TRBJ2-7, with 8 bases lining up with TRBD2. The CDR3 runs 15 residues. The germline V gene encodes CDR1 MNHNY and CDR2 SVGAGI (reference sequence). V was pared by 8 bases and J by 7 bases, with 16 bases of the junction left unmatched. CDR3 sequence: CASGVSGRGLGEQYF. The CDR3 coding sequence is TGTGCCAGCGGAGTAAGCGGGAGAGGGTTAGGAGAGCAGTACTTC.

The chain links TRBV7-3 to TRBJ1-2; no clear D gene. Trimming pared 2 bases from V and 8 bases from J, leaving 18 bases between. CDR1 is SGHTA and CDR2 is FQGTGA in the germline V gene. The CDR3 is 15 amino acids. As DNA, the CDR3 is TGTGCCAGCAGCTTAGTCCCTGAATCTGCGGAGGGCTACACCTTC. This codes for CASSLVPESAEGYTF.

This rearrangement joins TRBV2 to TRBJ2-3; D gene unclear. The CDR3 is 12 residues long. Germline V lookup: CDR1 SNHLY, CDR2 FYNNEI. Trimming removed 4 bases from V and 4 bases from J, with 6 bases in between. The CDR3 is CASSVWPDTQYF. CDR3 bases: TGTGCCAGCAGTGTTTGGCCAGATACGCAGTATTTT.

The chain joins TRBV9 to TRBJ2-7; possibly TRBD2 for D (5 bases). V was clipped by 3 bases and J by 6 bases, with 16 bases between them. Germline V gene sequence: CDR1 SGDLS, CDR2 YYNGEE. The length of the CDR3 is 14 residues. The CDR3 sequence is CASSGAVRPGEQYF. CDR3 sequence (DNA): TGTGCCAGCAGCGGAGCGGTGCGACCCGGCGAGCAGTACTTC.

The chain employs TRBV5-1 and TRBJ2-1, with TRBD1 identical over 7 bases. V was clipped by 2 bases and J by 9 bases; unmatched bases: 8. CDR3 length equals 14 residues. The germline gives CDR1 SGHRS, CDR2 YFSETQ. The CDR3 is CASSFLDRSGEQFF. CDR3 nucleotides: TGCGCCAGCAGCTTCTTGGACAGGTCAGGTGAGCAGTTCTTC.

The J gene is TRBJ2-7, the V gene TRBV7-8; 10 bases map to TRBD2. The V segment lost 6 bases and the J segment 1 base; nucleotides outside the gene matches: 9. CDR3 length: 16 amino acids. CDR1 is SGHVS and CDR2 is FQNEAQ in the germline V gene. CDR3 residues: CASSRLAGGVSYEQYF. CDR3 nucleotide sequence: TGTGCCAGCAGTAGACTAGCGGGTGGGGTTTCCTACGAGCAGTACTTC. Full variable domain (rest looked up from reference TRBV7-8 and TRBJ2-7): GAGVSQSPRYKVAKRGQDVALRCDPISGHVSLFWYQQALGQGPEFLTYFQNEAQLDKSGLPSDRFFAERPEGSVSTLKIQRTQQEDSAVYLCASSRLAGGVSYEQYFGPGTRLTVT.

V is TRBV28 and J is TRBJ1-5, with a possible D match to TRBD1 (5 bases). This CDR3 is 13 amino acids long. Per germline, CDR1 MDHEN and CDR2 SYDVKM. Trimming left V 6 bases short and J 10 bases short, with 16 bases between. The CDR3, as DNA: TGTGCCAGCAGCCTTTTAGGGGAACAACCCCAGCATTTT. It encodes CASSLLGEQPQHF. Filled out from reference TRBV28 and TRBJ1-5, the complete variable domain reads DVKVTQSSRYLVKRTGEKVFLECVQDMDHENMFWYRQDPGLGLRLIYFSYDVKMKEKGDIPEGYSVSREKKERFSLILESASTNQTSMYLCASSLLGEQPQHFGDGTRLSIL.